This TCR beta chain was profiled in a study of shared clonotypes between healthy human individuals. Comments on this clone: Its antigen remains unknown. A much larger clone differs by one base, so this may be a read error.

The study ran the assay at deep level. Researchers divided each subset's genomic DNA evenly across several immunoSEQ plates. Repertoires were generated with immunoSEQ multiplex PCR, while TCRdb's copy carries only in-frame clones and drops some. The data hold about a million clones, with approximately 80% observed a single time. Study-level findings and limits: Generally, naive subsets (rather than memory subsets) showed larger estimated richness.

CDR1 and CDR2 from the germline V gene are LGHNA and YNFKEQ. CDR3 length: 15 amino acids. Germline trimming cut 3 bases from V and 7 bases from J; bases unmatched to any gene: 4. Sequencing was carried out using memory CD4+ T cells from PBMCs. The subset is: CD45RA-negative fraction. The TCR was taken from a man aged 18 to 35 in good health. Some clones in this sample may be carry-over from other donors' samples. The rearrangement uses TRBV4-2 and TRBJ2-1; 12 nucleotides line up with TRBD2. Here the CDR3 reads CASSQTSGSWNEQFF. The CDR3 DNA is TGTGCCAGCAGCCAGACTAGCGGGAGTTGGAATGAGCAGTTCTTC.